The source of this T cell receptor beta chain is a study of cytotoxic CD8 clonotypes in ibrutinib-treated CLL. Study summary: Averaging across samples gave about 230,000 productive templates and around 100,000 productive rearrangements. General observations from the study: Measured clonality at baseline was greater than in age-matched healthy donors and tracked with circulating CD8+ T-cell counts.

Sequencing used immunoSEQ multiplex PCR; TCRdb keeps in-frame clones, though not all of them. The sample has 75,000 to 80,000 clones, 75% to 90% seen once. Comments on this clone: Its antigen is not known.

Germline loops: CDR1 LGHNT, CDR2 FRNRAP. The CDR3 length is 18 residues. V lost 0 bases, J lost 5 bases, and 13 bases stayed unmatched. The gene calls are TRBV12-5 and TRBJ1-5; 7 positions agree with TRBD1. Sample: PBMCs, taken after 24 months of ibrutinib treatment. This receptor was obtained from a human donor with chronic lymphocytic leukemia. The CDR3 protein is CASGLVSPAGQLYQPQHF. The CDR3, as DNA: TGTGCTAGTGGTTTGGTATCTCCGGCGGGACAGTTATATCAGCCCCAGCATTTT.